The 18 T cell receptor beta chains given below trace back to one sample, sequenced in a study of blood T cell repertoires in COVID-19. Using immunoSEQ multiplex PCR, the repertoire was profiled, and TCRdb retains in-frame clones only, with some absent. The sample records about 150,000 clones, 65% to 85% being singletons. What was sequenced was peripheral blood. The source is a man aged 45-65 years with active or convalescent COVID-19.

The J gene is TRBJ2-7, the V gene TRBV27; 9 nucleotides agree with TRBD2. Germline-derived CDR1 and CDR2 are MNHEY and SMNVEV (reference sequence). After removal of 6 bases from V and 0 bases from J, the junction contained 6 bases not matched to a gene. The CDR3 consists of 15 residues. The CDR3 sequence: CASSPGTSSSYEQYF. CDR3 in DNA: TGTGCCAGCAGCCCTGGGACTAGCAGCTCCTACGAGCAGTACTTC.

This sequence joins TRBV14 and TRBJ2-1; 11 bases match TRBD2. V was clipped by 4 bases and J by 6 bases; unmatched bases: 8. CDR3 length: 16 residues. Looked up from germline, CDR1 is SGHDN and CDR2 is FVKESK. CDR3 amino acids: CASSRSLAGVSNEQFF. The CDR3 coding sequence is TGTGCCAGCAGCCGTTCACTAGCGGGAGTTTCCAATGAGCAGTTCTTC.

This chain uses TRBV19 with TRBJ2-3, with no clear D. In germline, CDR1 is LNHDA, CDR2 SQIVND (reference sequence). V shed 3 bases and J shed 3 bases, with 10 bases lying between them. The CDR3 is 14 residues long. The CDR3 sequence: CASSIFGDTDTQYF. CDR3 DNA: TGTGCCAGTAGTATTTTCGGAGATACAGATACGCAGTATTTT.

The chain combines TRBV5-1 with TRBJ1-1; 9 bases agree with TRBD1. Germline V gives CDR1 SGHRS, CDR2 YFSETQ. CDR3 length equals 15 residues. The trim removed 1 base at V and 3 bases at J, leaving 4 bases unmatched. The CDR3 is CASSLMTGGDTEAFF. DNA for the CDR3: TGCGCCAGCAGCTTGATGACAGGGGGGGACACTGAAGCTTTCTTT.

This rearrangement joins TRBV6-5 to TRBJ2-5; 10 positions match TRBD1. CDR1 and CDR2 from the germline V gene are MNHEY and SVGAGI. The CDR3 covers 14 residues. V dropped 8 bases and J dropped 5; count of bases not matched to a gene: 8. CDR3 sequence: CASQRDRGTETQYF. For the CDR3, the DNA is TGTGCCAGCCAAAGGGACAGGGGTACTGAGACCCAGTACTTC.

V gene TRBV10-3 combines with J gene TRBJ1-5, with 10 bases matching TRBD1. There are 17 residues in the CDR3. V trimming: 4 bases; J trimming: 5 bases; junction bases outside the gene matches: 11. CDR1 is ENHRY, CDR2 SYGVKD, per germline. The CDR3 nucleotides are TGTGCCATCAGTGCCTTTCCGGGACAGGGGCGAGATCAGCCCCAGCATTTT. This codes for CAISAFPGQGRDQPQHF.

V usage is TRBV7-8 and J usage is TRBJ2-5; 8 bases are a match to TRBD1. This CDR3 spans 16 amino acids. V was pared by 5 bases and J by 4 bases, with 12 bases of the junction left unmatched. Per germline, CDR1 SGHVS and CDR2 FQNEAQ. In DNA form, the CDR3 reads TGTGCCAGCAGCCCTCAGGGGGCGAGATCCCGAGAGACCCAGTACTTC. Protein product: CASSPQGARSRETQYF.

The sample holds one count of this clone. The gene calls are TRBV7-3 and TRBJ2-1; 8 positions match TRBD2. CDR3 length equals 17 residues. From germline, CDR1 is SGHTA and CDR2 FQGTGA. Trimming took 0 bases from V and 10 from J; bases not matched to a gene: 14. CDR3 bases: TGTGCCAGCAGCTTAACGGGTAGCGGGACGTTCGGGGAGGAGCAGTTCTTC. This codes for CASSLTGSGTFGEEQFF. Drawing the rest from reference TRBV7-3 and TRBJ2-1, the complete variable domain is GAGVSQTPSNKVTEKGKYVELRCDPISGHTALYWYRQSLGQGPEFLIYFQGTGAADDSGLPNDRFFAVRPEGSVSTLKIQRTERGDSAVYLCASSLTGSGTFGEEQFFGPGTRLTVL.

The V gene is TRBV5-1, the J gene TRBJ2-1, with TRBD1 matching over 9 bases. V shed 3 bases, J shed 2 bases, and the junction held 3 bases outside the gene matches. The CDR3 sequence is 15 residues long. Germline V gives CDR1 SGHRS, CDR2 YFSETQ. The CDR3 loop is CASSWGQGTYNEQFF. In nucleotides, the CDR3 is TGCGCCAGCAGCTGGGGACAGGGCACCTACAATGAGCAGTTCTTC.

The genes are TRBV28 and TRBJ1-3; TRBD1 is a possible D gene (6 bases). This CDR3 is 15 amino acids long. The V gene lost 5 bases and the J gene lost 9 bases, with 20 bases spanning the gap. Germline V lookup: CDR1 MDHEN, CDR2 SYDVKM. As DNA, the CDR3 is TGTGCCAGCAGTCCCCCGGCAGGGGTTGGGGGCACCATATATTTT. This translates into CASSPPAGVGGTIYF. Full variable domain (rest looked up from reference TRBV28 and TRBJ1-3): DVKVTQSSRYLVKRTGEKVFLECVQDMDHENMFWYRQDPGLGLRLIYFSYDVKMKEKGDIPEGYSVSREKKERFSLILESASTNQTSMYLCASSPPAGVGGTIYFGEGSWLTVV.

The chain is built from TRBV30 and TRBJ2-1, with 7 bases aligning to TRBD2. Germline trimming cut 2 bases from V and 8 bases from J; bases unmatched to any gene: 6. Germline loops: CDR1 GTSNPN, CDR2 SVGIG (reference sequence). The length of the CDR3 is 13 residues. The CDR3 region is CAWSLAEWDEQFF. CDR3 bases: TGTGCCTGGAGTCTAGCGGAGTGGGATGAGCAGTTCTTC.

V and J are TRBV6-1 and TRBJ2-5; 7 positions match TRBD2. This CDR3 is 15 amino acids long. Germline V gene lookup returns CDR1 MNHNS and CDR2 SASEGT. With 1 base clipped from V and 5 bases from J, the junction kept 7 bases outside the gene matches. Written as DNA, the CDR3 is TGTGCCAGCAGTGAAGGGGCGGGGGTCGGGGAGACCCAGTACTTC. It encodes CASSEGAGVGETQYF.

This rearrangement joins TRBV30 to TRBJ1-3; 8 positions agree with TRBD1. V was clipped by 4 bases and J by 2 bases; unmatched bases: 1. The V gene's germline CDR1 is GTSNPN and CDR2 SVGIG (reference sequence). The CDR3 is 13 residues long. CDR3 region: CAWTGGPGNTIYF. In DNA, the CDR3 is TGTGCCTGGACAGGGGGCCCTGGAAACACCATATATTTT.

The CDR3 DNA is TGTGCCAGCTCACTACAGGCCGCAACTAATGAAAAACTGTTTTTT. Amino acids: CASSLQAATNEKLFF. The rearrangement uses TRBV18 and TRBJ1-4, with a tentative D call TRBD1 (5 bases). The CDR3 runs to 15 residues. Deletions cut 4 bases from V and 0 bases from J, with 9 bases between. In germline, CDR1 is KGHSH, CDR2 LQKENI.

The gene calls are TRBV3-1 (or the pseudogene TRBV3-2) and TRBJ2-1; no firm D call. Germline V gives CDR1 LGHDT, CDR2 YNNKEL (reference sequence). The V and J ends lost 4 bases and 1 base respectively, with 8 bases between them. The CDR3 runs to 14 residues. The CDR3 loop reads CASSRPGSYNEQFF. In DNA, the CDR3 is TGTGCCAGCAGCCGTCCCGGTTCCTACAATGAGCAGTTCTTC.

V is TRBV4-1 and J is TRBJ2-7, with 7 bases fitting TRBD2. The CDR3 totals 15 residues. The germline V gene encodes CDR1 MGHRA and CDR2 YSYEKL. Germline trimming cut 3 bases from V and 2 bases from J; bases unmatched to any gene: 7. The CDR3 nucleotides read TGCGCCAGCAGCCAGGAAACCGGGACTACCTACGAGCAGTACTTC. Protein sequence: CASSQETGTTYEQYF.

The genes are TRBV5-1 and TRBJ2-7; D possibly corresponds to TRBD2 (6 bases). CDR1 is SGHRS, CDR2 YFSETQ, per germline. Trimming stripped 1 base from V and 1 base from J, with 18 bases between. The CDR3 runs to 17 residues. The CDR3 reads CASSLNPEGIVSYEQYF. In nucleotides, the CDR3 is TGCGCCAGCAGCTTGAATCCGGAGGGTATAGTATCCTACGAGCAGTACTTC.

The chain is built from TRBV27 and TRBJ2-1, with D possibly matching TRBD1 (5 bases). Germline-derived CDR1 and CDR2 are MNHEY and SMNVEV (reference sequence). Trimming took off 0 bases at V and 15 bases at J, with 15 bases between the two ends. This CDR3 has 13 residues. CDR3 DNA sequence: TGTGCCAGCAGTTTATCGAGGCAGGGAAGGAGGTTCTTC. Translated, it gives CASSLSRQGRRFF.